Below, one TCR beta chain is given with its context. The junction had 12 bases not matched to a gene; V was cut back by 6 bases and J by 2 bases. Germline V gene lookup returns CDR1 SGDLS and CDR2 YYNGEE. The CDR3 loop spans 16 amino acids. This record belongs to a study of T cell changes during pregnancy in multiple sclerosis. The data were produced by immunoSEQ multiplex PCR, yet TCRdb's version contains in-frame clones alone and is incomplete. The repertoire holds approximately 40,000 clones, with more than 90% as singletons. The sequences come from CD8+ T cells from peripheral blood mononuclear cells, collected in the third trimester of pregnancy. V and J are TRBV9 and TRBJ2-3, with 7 bases fitting TRBD2. This TCR was sampled from a female donor with multiple sclerosis, enrolled in a pregnancy study. CDR3 region: CASNPWSGTNTDTQYF. Here the CDR3 DNA reads TGTGCCAGCAACCCATGGAGCGGGACTAACACAGATACGCAGTATTTT. Variable domain in full (rest from reference TRBV9 and TRBJ2-3): DSGVTQTPKHLITATGQRVTLRCSPRSGDLSVYWYQQSLDQGLQFLIQYYNGEERAKGNILERFSAQQFPDLHSELNLSSLELGDSALYFCASNPWSGTNTDTQYFGPGTRLTVL.